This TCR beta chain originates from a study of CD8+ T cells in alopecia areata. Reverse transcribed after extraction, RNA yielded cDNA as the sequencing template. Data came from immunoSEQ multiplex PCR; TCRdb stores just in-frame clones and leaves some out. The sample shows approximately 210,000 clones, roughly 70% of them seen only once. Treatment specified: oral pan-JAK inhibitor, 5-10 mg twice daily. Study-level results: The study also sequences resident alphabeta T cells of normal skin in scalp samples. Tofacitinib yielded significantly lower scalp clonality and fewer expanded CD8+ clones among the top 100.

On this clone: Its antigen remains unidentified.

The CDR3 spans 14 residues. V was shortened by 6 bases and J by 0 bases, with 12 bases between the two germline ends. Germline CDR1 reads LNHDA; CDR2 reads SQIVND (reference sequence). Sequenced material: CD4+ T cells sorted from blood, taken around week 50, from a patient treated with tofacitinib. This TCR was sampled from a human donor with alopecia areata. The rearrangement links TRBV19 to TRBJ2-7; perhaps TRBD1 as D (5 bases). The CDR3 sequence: CASSALDSSYEQYF. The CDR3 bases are TGTGCCAGTAGCGCACTCGACAGCTCCTACGAGCAGTACTTC.